Given below is one T cell receptor (beta chain) in context. These data belong to a study of blood T cell repertoires in COVID-19. Study background: COVID-19 samples, acute and convalescent, were from the United States, Italy and Spain. Nucleic acid was either cDNA or gDNA, and it came from T cells, B-cell-depleted T cells, or PBMCs.

The authors' processing: Estimation of nucleated cell counts was performed using reference gene primer amplification. Repertoires were generated with immunoSEQ multiplex PCR, while TCRdb's copy carries only in-frame clones and drops some. V and J calls and clone size are copied from that table; D and trimming were computed from the DNA. The data show a few hundred thousand clones, with 86% seen just once and approximately 4% held by the top ten. CDR1 is MDHEN and CDR2 is SYDVKM in the germline V gene. J gave up 1 base and V 7 bases, and 8 bases lay outside the gene matches. CDR3 length equals 16 residues.

V and J are TRBV28 and TRBJ1-3; 9 bases fit TRBD1. This sequence originates from a man aged 18 to 29 with active or convalescent COVID-19. The sequencing sample was made of peripheral blood. The CDR3 DNA is TGTGCCAGCATTCCTCCGGGACAGGGTTCTGGAAACACCATATATTTT. Amino acid sequence: CASIPPGQGSGNTIYF.